This T cell receptor beta chain came from a study of shared clonotypes between healthy human individuals. Findings and caveats of the study: The researchers took only blood, and tissue repertoires probably look different.

Germline V CDR1 and CDR2: SNHLY, FYNNEI. V was cut by 5 bases and J by 4 bases, with 26 bases left in between. The CDR3 extends over 18 amino acids. With respect to this clone: Its antigen is not known.

Samples underwent the assay at deep level. The protocol was immunoSEQ multiplex PCR, while the TCRdb copy is restricted to in-frame clones and leaves out a portion. The sample includes about 1.5 million clones, roughly 96% of them seen just once. The receptor was isolated from a man aged 25 to 40 in good health. The specimen sequenced was naive CD4+ T cells sorted from blood. Subset noted: CD45RA+ positively selected. This chain links TRBV2 with TRBJ1-2; D remains ambiguous. As DNA, the CDR3 is TGTGCCAGCAGTCCCCGGGCAGCATTATCCTCAACAACCTATGGCTACACCTTC. It translates to CASSPRAALSSTTYGYTF.